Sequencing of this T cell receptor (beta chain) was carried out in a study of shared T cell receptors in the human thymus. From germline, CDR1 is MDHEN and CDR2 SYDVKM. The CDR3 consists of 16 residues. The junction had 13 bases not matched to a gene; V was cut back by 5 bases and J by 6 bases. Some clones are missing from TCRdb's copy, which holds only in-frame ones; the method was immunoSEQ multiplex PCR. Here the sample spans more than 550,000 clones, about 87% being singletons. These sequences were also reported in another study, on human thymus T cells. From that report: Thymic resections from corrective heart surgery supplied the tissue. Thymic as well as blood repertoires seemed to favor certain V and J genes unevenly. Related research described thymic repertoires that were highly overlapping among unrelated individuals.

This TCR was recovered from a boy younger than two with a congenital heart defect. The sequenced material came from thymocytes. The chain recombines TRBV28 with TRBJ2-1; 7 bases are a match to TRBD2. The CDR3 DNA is TGTGCCAGCAGTAGCGGGACCTTCGAAGGGACCAATGAGCAGTTCTTC. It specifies CASSSGTFEGTNEQFF.